Below, 6 T cell receptor beta chains from the same sample are listed, as sequenced in a study of blood T cell repertoires in COVID-19. Only in-frame clones appear in the TCRdb table, and some are missing; sequencing was by immunoSEQ multiplex PCR. The data hold fewer than 600,000 clones, with roughly 90% observed a single time. Material for sequencing was PBMCs or T cells enriched from blood (not recorded which). The receptors originated from a middle-aged woman who had recovered from COVID-19.

This clone showed up just a few times. The chain employs TRBV6-5 and TRBJ2-5, with a possible D match to TRBD2 (6 bases). Germline-derived CDR1 and CDR2 are MNHEY and SVGAGI. The CDR3 length is 12 residues. Trimming removed 0 bases at V and 12 bases at J, with 11 bases between. This chain's CDR3 is CASSYSGGTEYF. In DNA, the CDR3 is TGTGCCAGCAGTTACTCCGGCGGGACGGAGTACTTC.

This chain connects TRBV24-1 to TRBJ2-7, with TRBD1 matching over 8 bases. Trimming removed 2 bases from V and 4 bases from J; junction bases left unmatched: 9. CDR1 and CDR2 (germline): KGHDR, SFDVKD. The CDR3 extends over 16 amino acids. The CDR3 DNA sequence: TGTGCCACCAGTGATTCCGGGACAGGAGGGAAATACGAGCAGTACTTC. Translating it yields CATSDSGTGGKYEQYF.

The J gene is TRBJ2-1, the V gene TRBV27; maybe TRBD1 (5 bases). The CDR3 length is 16 residues. V was cut by 6 bases and J by 0 bases, with 15 bases left in between. CDR1 is MNHEY and CDR2 is SMNVEV in the germline V gene (reference sequence). Here the CDR3 reads CASSGRGASSYNEQFF. CDR3 nucleotides: TGTGCCAGCAGCGGAAGGGGTGCTAGCTCCTACAATGAGCAGTTCTTC.

The CDR3 reads CASSGDRANNYGYTF. The CDR3, as DNA: TGTGCCAGCAGTGGGGACAGGGCAAATAACTATGGCTACACCTTC. The gene calls are TRBV25-1 and TRBJ1-2; 9 bases map to TRBD1. The germline V gene encodes CDR1 MGHDK and CDR2 SYGVNS. The CDR3 length is 15 residues. V shed 4 bases, J shed 1 base, and the junction held 4 bases outside the gene matches.

The rearrangement joins TRBV27 to TRBJ2-5, with TRBD2 matching 7 bases. The CDR3 spans 14 residues. CDR1 and CDR2 (germline): MNHEY, SMNVEV (reference sequence). V shed 6 bases and J 5 bases; nucleotides not matched to a gene: 9. Here the CDR3 DNA reads TGTGCCAGCAGGTATAGGTCCGGGGGGGAGACCCAGTACTTC. Residues: CASRYRSGGETQYF.

The chain couples TRBV13 to TRBJ2-7; TRBD1 matches 9 bases. The CDR3 has 19 amino acids. Germline lookup yields CDR1 PRHDT and CDR2 FYEKMQ (reference sequence). The V and J ends lost 1 base and 0 bases, in that order; junction bases with no gene match: 13. The chain's CDR3 is CASSLEVGGQGLSSYEQYF. CDR3 in DNA: TGTGCCAGCAGCTTAGAGGTAGGGGGACAGGGTCTAAGCTCCTACGAGCAGTACTTC.